Listed here are 18 T cell receptor beta chains from one sample, sequenced in a study of beta chain features in type 1 diabetes. Study-wide results and limits: TCRB CDR3s were moderately but significantly shorter in Type 1 diabetes patients in all four CD4+ subsets.

Their antigens remain unidentified. Of the isolated RNA, all was reverse transcribed, and so the sequenced material was expressed TCRB transcripts. TCRdb keeps only in-frame clones here, not all; method: immunoSEQ multiplex PCR. The sample lists about 170,000 clones; approximately 8.1% were seen once. Sequenced sample: central memory CD4+ T cells from blood. These receptors all stem from a woman aged 40 to 50 with type 1 diabetes.

The table lists this clone with many counts. The rearrangement uses TRBV2 and TRBJ2-5; D remains ambiguous. Germline V gene data show CDR1 as SNHLY and CDR2 as FYNNEI. The CDR3 is 12 residues long. V was pared by 6 bases and J by 5 bases, with 10 bases between. The CDR3 region is CASSSSSETQYF. CDR3 DNA: TGTGCCAGCAGCTCGTCCTCTGAGACCCAGTACTTC.

The J gene is TRBJ1-1, the V gene TRBV7-2; D is uncertain. CDR1 is SGHTA, CDR2 FQGNSA, per germline. CDR3 length: 13 amino acids. V was trimmed by 5 bases and J by 7 bases, leaving 14 bases between them. CDR3 sequence: CASSPRTLVEAFF. In DNA, the CDR3 is TGTGCCAGCAGCCCTCGGACTCTCGTTGAAGCTTTCTTT.

This clone has more than one count but fewer than ten. The chain carries TRBV19 and TRBJ2-5, with D possibly matching TRBD1 (5 bases). The germline CDR1 and CDR2 sequences are LNHDA and SQIVND (reference sequence). V was shortened by 5 bases and J by 4 bases, with 11 bases between the two germline ends. This CDR3 has 13 amino acids. CDR3: CASSLQVRETQYF. The CDR3 DNA sequence: TGTGCCAGTAGTTTACAGGTTCGAGAGACCCAGTACTTC.

The chain couples TRBV19 to TRBJ1-1; the D is unclear. V lost 3 bases and J lost 5, with 7 bases in between. CDR1 is LNHDA, CDR2 SQIVND, per germline (reference sequence). The CDR3 loop spans 12 amino acids. As DNA, the CDR3 is TGTGCCAGTAGTATGGCCAGAACTGAAGCTTTCTTT. Translation: CASSMARTEAFF.

This clone came up a few times. The chain employs TRBV4-3 and TRBJ2-1; 9 nucleotides match TRBD2. CDR1 is LGHNA, CDR2 YSLEER, per germline. The CDR3 is 17 residues long. V dropped 0 bases and J dropped 5; count of bases not matched to a gene: 8. CDR3 in DNA: TGCGCCAGCAGCCAAGATTGGGCGACTAGCGGCCACAATGAGCAGTTCTTC. It is translated as CASSQDWATSGHNEQFF.

There are a few counts of this clone. The CDR3 sequence is CASSLGQANYGYTF. DNA for the CDR3: TGTGCCAGCAGCTTAGGGCAGGCTAACTATGGCTACACCTTC. This rearrangement joins TRBV7-9 to TRBJ1-2; D is unclear. Deletions cut 1 base from V and 0 bases from J, with 6 bases between. Germline CDR1 and CDR2: SEHNR and FQNEAQ (reference sequence). The CDR3 has 14 residues.

Only a few counts were recorded for this clone. The CDR3 loop is CASSTGSSYNEQFF. CDR3 nucleotide sequence: TGTGCCAGCAGCACAGGGAGCTCCTACAATGAGCAGTTCTTC. The chain combines TRBV9 with TRBJ2-1; weak D call: TRBD1 (6 bases). CDR3 length equals 14 residues. V lost 4 bases and J lost 0, with 8 bases in between. Germline CDR1 SGDLS, CDR2 YYNGEE.

V is TRBV18 and J is TRBJ1-6; no clear D gene. V was trimmed by 8 bases and J by 7 bases, leaving 12 bases between them. This CDR3 has 13 residues. Looked up from germline, CDR1 is KGHSH and CDR2 is LQKENI. Here the CDR3 reads CASLEERNSPLHF. The CDR3 coding sequence is TGTGCCAGCCTGGAAGAGAGGAATTCACCCCTCCACTTT.

This clone was recorded at least ten times. This sequence joins TRBV19 and TRBJ1-2; no firm D call. The CDR3 has 13 residues. Between the trimmed V and J ends, which lost 9 bases and 8 bases, there was a span of 19 bases. Germline CDR1 reads LNHDA; CDR2 reads SQIVND (reference sequence). DNA of the CDR3: TGTGCCAGCCGGGATGGATCCGCGGGCGGCTACACCTTC. It yields the protein CASRDGSAGGYTF.

This clone came up a few times. J is TRBJ2-3 and V is TRBV29-1; 12 bases fit TRBD2. Germline V lookup: CDR1 SQVTM, CDR2 ANQGSEA. The length of the CDR3 is 16 residues. The junction had 9 bases not matched to a gene; V was cut back by 2 bases and J by 6 bases. CDR3 sequence (DNA): TGCAGCGTTGAACTTCTTCTAGCGGGAGGGAGGGATACGCAGTATTTT. Translated, it gives CSVELLLAGGRDTQYF.

This clone was recorded at least ten times. The chain has TRBV19 and TRBJ1-1, with TRBD1 identical over 8 bases. Trimming cost V 5 bases and J 9 bases; bases outside gene matches: 14. Germline CDR1 and CDR2: LNHDA and SQIVND (reference sequence). CDR3 length: 15 amino acids. This chain's CDR3 is CASSPTDRDRRKAFF. The CDR3 bases are TGTGCCAGTAGTCCAACGGACAGGGACCGGCGAAAAGCTTTCTTT.

This clone appeared a few times. This sequence joins TRBV5-4 and TRBJ2-2; D perhaps matches TRBD2 (6 bases). The V end lost 2 bases, the J end lost 11 bases, and 16 bases lay between the germline ends. This CDR3 is built from 14 residues. CDR1 is SGHNT and CDR2 is YYREEE in the germline V gene (reference sequence). CDR3 loop: CASSLGGEGVELFF. The CDR3 DNA follows: TGTGCCAGCAGCTTAGGCGGGGAAGGCGTAGAGCTGTTTTTT.

The V call is TRBV4-2, the J call TRBJ1-5; D is uncertain. The germline gives CDR1 LGHNA, CDR2 YNFKEQ. Trimming took off 1 base at V and 5 bases at J, with 9 bases between the two ends. The CDR3 sequence is 14 residues long. CDR3 sequence reads: CASSQVSSDQPQHF. DNA of the CDR3: TGTGCCAGCAGCCAAGTGTCAAGCGATCAGCCCCAGCATTTT.

The chain recombines TRBV7-2 with TRBJ2-3; TRBD2 matches 7 bases. The trim removed 5 bases at V and 0 bases at J, leaving 2 bases unmatched. Germline CDR1 and CDR2: SGHTA and FQGNSA. The CDR3 is 14 amino acids. The CDR3 nucleotides are TGTGCCAGCAGCACTAGCGCTAGCACAGATACGCAGTATTTT. This encodes CASSTSASTDTQYF.

The V and J genes are TRBV11-2 and TRBJ1-4; a weak D match, TRBD1 (5 bases). Germline V gene data show CDR1 as SGHAT and CDR2 as FQNNGV. V lost 4 bases, J lost 4 bases, and 16 bases lay in between. The CDR3 has 16 residues. CDR3 in DNA: TGTGCCAGCAGCTACGCCACAGGATCTTTTAATGAAAAACTGTTTTTT. Its protein is CASSYATGSFNEKLFF.

This clone has only a few counts. Other DNA sequences in the same sample also yield this CDR3. The chain is built from TRBV28 and TRBJ2-7; perhaps TRBD1 as D (6 bases). The germline V gene encodes CDR1 MDHEN and CDR2 SYDVKM. Trimming pared 3 bases from V and 7 bases from J, leaving 10 bases between. This CDR3 is 12 amino acids long. The CDR3 DNA is TGTGCCAGCAGTTTGGGGGCACGAGAGCAGTACTTC. This sequence encodes CASSLGAREQYF.

In DNA, the CDR3 is TGTGCCAGCAGTTTACCCACTCTAAAAAACATTCAGTACTTC. This sequence encodes CASSLPTLKNIQYF. This chain connects TRBV27 to TRBJ2-4; no clear D. Germline V CDR1 and CDR2: MNHEY, SMNVEV (reference sequence). V lost 2 bases and J 4 bases, leaving 9 bases between the germline ends. This CDR3 spans 14 amino acids.

This clone appeared a few times. This sequence joins TRBV5-4 and TRBJ2-6, with 12 bases lining up with TRBD1. The CDR3 covers 19 residues. Losses at the gene ends were 4 bases for V and 1 base for J; bases not matched to a gene: 9. Per germline, CDR1 SGHNT and CDR2 YYREEE (reference sequence). The CDR3 DNA sequence: TGTGCCAGCAGCCCTGCACCGGGACAGGGGGCGTCTGGGGCCAACGTCCTGACTTTC. Its protein is CASSPAPGQGASGANVLTF.